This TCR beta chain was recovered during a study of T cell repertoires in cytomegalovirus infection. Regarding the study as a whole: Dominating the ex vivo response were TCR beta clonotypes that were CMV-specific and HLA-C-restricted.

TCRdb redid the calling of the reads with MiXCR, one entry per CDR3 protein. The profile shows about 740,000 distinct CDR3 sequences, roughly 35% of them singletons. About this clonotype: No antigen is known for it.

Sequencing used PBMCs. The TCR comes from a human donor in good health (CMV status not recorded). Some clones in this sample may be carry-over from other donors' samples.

CDR3 residues: CATSRDQRTGRGTGELFF. CDR3 DNA sequence: TGTGCCACCAGCAGAGATCAAAGGACAGGGCGGGGGACCGGGGAGCTGTTTTTT. V is TRBV15 and J is TRBJ2-2, with D perhaps TRBD1 (8 bases). The CDR3 covers 18 residues. V lost 0 bases to trimming and J lost 5 bases, with 19 bases between them. CDR1 and CDR2 (germline): LNHNV, YYDKDF (reference sequence).